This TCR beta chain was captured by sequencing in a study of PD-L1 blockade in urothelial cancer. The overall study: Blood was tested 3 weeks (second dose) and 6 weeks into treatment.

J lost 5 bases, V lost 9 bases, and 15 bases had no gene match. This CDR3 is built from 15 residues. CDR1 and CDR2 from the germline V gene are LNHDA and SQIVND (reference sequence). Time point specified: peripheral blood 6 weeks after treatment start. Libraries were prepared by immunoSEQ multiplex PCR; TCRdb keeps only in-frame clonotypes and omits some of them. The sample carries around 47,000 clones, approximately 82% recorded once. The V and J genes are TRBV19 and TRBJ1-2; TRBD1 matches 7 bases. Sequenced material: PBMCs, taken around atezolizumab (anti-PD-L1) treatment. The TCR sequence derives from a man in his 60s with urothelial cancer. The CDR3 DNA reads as TGTGCCAGCAGGGACAGCCTTAGGGCTCCATATGGCTACACCTTC. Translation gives CASRDSLRAPYGYTF.